The clone carrying this T cell receptor (beta chain) was seen many times. The antigen is not known. Averaging around 120 mL, one heparinised blood draw was given by each donor. These data belong to a study of beta chain features in type 1 diabetes. Study-level points and caveats: In every one of the four CD4+ subsets, TCRB CDR3s were moderately but significantly shorter in Type 1 diabetes patients.

V gave up 5 bases and J gave up 7 bases; unmatched junction bases: 14. This CDR3 contains 16 residues. Germline CDR1 is MDHEN and CDR2 is SYDVKM. Expressed TCRB transcripts got sequenced, as all isolated RNA was reverse transcribed. The assay was immunoSEQ multiplex PCR, and TCRdb's table has in-frame clones only and misses some. Counted here are a few hundred thousand clones, around 10% occurring once; the ten biggest clones make up 0.55% to 0.75%. The sequence was collected from a man younger than 45 with type 1 diabetes. The chain combines TRBV28 with TRBJ1-2; 9 bases map to TRBD1. Specimen: central memory CD4+ T cells from blood. CDR3 in DNA: TGTGCCAGCAGTCCAATGTCCGGGACAGGGAATCCTGGCTACACCTTC. It translates to CASSPMSGTGNPGYTF.